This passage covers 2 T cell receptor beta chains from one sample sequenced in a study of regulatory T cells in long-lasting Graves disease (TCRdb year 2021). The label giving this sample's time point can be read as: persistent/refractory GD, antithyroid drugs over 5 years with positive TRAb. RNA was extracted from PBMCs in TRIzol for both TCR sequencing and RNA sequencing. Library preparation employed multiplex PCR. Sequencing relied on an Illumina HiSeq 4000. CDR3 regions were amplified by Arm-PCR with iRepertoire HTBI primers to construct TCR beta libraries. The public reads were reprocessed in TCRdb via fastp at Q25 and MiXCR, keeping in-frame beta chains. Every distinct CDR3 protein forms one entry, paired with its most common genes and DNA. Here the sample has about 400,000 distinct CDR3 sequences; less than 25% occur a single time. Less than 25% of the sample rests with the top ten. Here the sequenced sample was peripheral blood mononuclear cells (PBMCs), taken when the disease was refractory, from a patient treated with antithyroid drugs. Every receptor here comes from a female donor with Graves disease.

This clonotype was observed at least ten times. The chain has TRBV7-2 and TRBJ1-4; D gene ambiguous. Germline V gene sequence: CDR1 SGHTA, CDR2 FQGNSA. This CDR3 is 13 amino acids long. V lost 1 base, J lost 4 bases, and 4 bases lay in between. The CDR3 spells CASSLGGNEKLFF. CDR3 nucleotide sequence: TGTGCCAGCAGCTTAGGGGGTAATGAAAAACTGTTTTTT.

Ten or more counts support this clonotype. In DNA, the CDR3 is TGTGCCAGCAGTTTGGTGGGGACCGGGGAGCTGTTTTTT. It codes for CASSLVGTGELFF. The chain has TRBV12-3 or TRBV12-4 and TRBJ2-2; D gene uncertain. V was cut by 3 bases and J by 5 bases, with 7 bases left in between. This CDR3 has 13 amino acids.